This entry is about one T cell receptor beta chain. The sample originates from a study of spatial heterogeneity in lung cancer. V was trimmed by 1 base and J by 6 bases, leaving 9 bases between them. The CDR3 loop spans 12 amino acids. Germline lookup yields CDR1 DFQATT and CDR2 SNEGSKA (reference sequence). Using its own MiXCR run on the 5' RACE reads, TCRdb lists one record per CDR3 protein. The sample records 42,000 or so distinct CDR3 sequences, roughly a tenth being singletons. This sample's time point: blood at routine non-recurrence follow-up after resection. Researchers sequenced whole RNA taken from tumor, nontumor lung or frozen PBMC without sorting.

The origin of this receptor is a female donor with early-stage non-small cell lung cancer. The chain couples TRBV20-1 to TRBJ1-2, with D uncertain. Sequenced here: PBMCs, sampled at follow-up. CDR3 amino acids: CSARVLADGYTF. The CDR3 DNA reads TGCAGTGCTAGAGTCCTTGCAGATGGCTACACCTTC.